Listed below are T cell receptor beta chains from one sample, sequenced in a study of cytomegalovirus exposure and HLA in healthy donors. Produced via immunoSEQ multiplex PCR; TCRdb's table is partial and in-frame only. The sample comprises around 140,000 clones, approximately 80% of which are singletons, and about 6.8% rests with the top ten. Material for sequencing was PBMCs. These receptors originate from a woman between 40 and 55 years old in good health and CMV-seropositive. CDR3s include the opening cysteine and the closing phenylalanine or tryptophan. The D gene is left open where the match is weak. The size field is filled for only some rows; it gives once, few, many or a size class.

size	J	V	D	CDR3	DNA
-	TRBJ2-3	TRBV7-2	-	CASSLVGAGGGTDTQYF	TGTGCCAGCAGCTTAGTGGGTGCTGGAGGGGGCACAGATACGCAGTATTTT
-	TRBJ1-1	TRBV28	-	CASGPGGTEAFF	TGTGCCAGCGGCCCGGGGGGCACTGAAGCTTTCTTT
few	TRBJ2-3	TRBV7-9	-	CASSRDISTDTQYF	TGTGCCAGCAGCCGGGACATTAGCACAGATACGCAGTATTTT
-	TRBJ1-3	TRBV15	-	CATSLGGAGGNTIYF	TGTGCCACCAGCCTTGGGGGGGCAGGAGGAAACACCATATATTTT
-	TRBJ2-1	TRBV10-3	-	CAISAGLNEQFF	TGTGCCATCAGCGCCGGACTAAATGAGCAGTTCTTC
-	TRBJ2-3	TRBV5-8	-	CASSSWSAVTDTQYF	TGTGCCAGCAGCTCCTGGTCAGCGGTCACAGATACGCAGTATTTT
few	TRBJ1-1	TRBV5-6	-	CASSYTGGANTEAFF	TGTGCCAGCAGCTATACAGGCGGGGCGAACACTGAAGCTTTCTTT
-	TRBJ2-5	TRBV6-1	TRBD1	CASGQGETQYF	TGTGCCAGCGGACAGGGGGAGACCCAGTACTTC
-	TRBJ2-4	TRBV5-6	-	CASRYGAGDQNIQYF	TGTGCCAGTCGGTACGGGGCAGGGGACCAAAACATTCAGTACTTC
-	TRBJ2-1	TRBV29-1	TRBD1	CSVEGTGAYNEQFF	TGCAGCGTTGAGGGGACAGGAGCTTACAATGAGCAGTTCTTC
-	TRBJ2-7	TRBV7-9	-	CASSFDRFSLEQYF	TGTGCCAGCAGCTTCGACAGGTTCTCTCTCGAGCAGTACTTC
-	TRBJ2-3	TRBV6-4	TRBD1	CASSDHWTGDTQYF	TGTGCCAGCAGTGACCATTGGACAGGGGATACGCAGTATTTT
-	TRBJ1-2	TRBV27	-	CASSVQGLGYGYTF	TGTGCCAGCAGTGTCCAGGGGTTGGGGTATGGCTACACCTTC
-	TRBJ2-3	TRBV5-1	TRBD2	CASSIRTSGRMTDTQYF	TGCGCCAGCAGCATAAGGACTAGCGGGAGGATGACAGATACGCAGTATTTT
-	TRBJ2-2	TRBV18	-	CASSPNTNTGELFF	TGTGCCAGCTCACCCAATACAAACACCGGGGAGCTGTTTTTT
-	TRBJ2-7	TRBV6-5	-	CASSYLRGYEQYF	TGTGCCAGCAGTTACCTCCGGGGCTACGAGCAGTACTTC
few	TRBJ2-3	TRBV27	TRBD2	CASSLRSLAGGPGTQYF	TGTGCCAGCAGTTTAAGGTCCCTAGCGGGAGGGCCGGGGACGCAGTATTTT
-	TRBJ2-1	TRBV5-1	TRBD2	CASSLFGLVSNEQFF	TGCGCCAGCAGCTTGTTTGGACTAGTATCCAATGAGCAGTTCTTC
once	TRBJ2-5	TRBV29-1	TRBD2	CSVSPRTSGRARETQYF	TGCAGCGTTTCTCCTCGGACTAGCGGGAGGGCGAGGGAGACCCAGTACTTC
-	TRBJ2-7	TRBV5-4	TRBD2	CASSLDRTSGRKQYF	TGTGCCAGCAGCTTGGACCGGACTAGCGGGAGGAAGCAGTACTTC
few	TRBJ1-5	TRBV2	-	CASSQGWGNQPQHF	TGTGCCAGCAGTCAGGGATGGGGCAATCAGCCCCAGCATTTT
-	TRBJ2-7	TRBV7-9	TRBD2	CASSLPLTSGSDEQYF	TGTGCCAGCAGCTTACCGCTAACTAGCGGGAGCGACGAGCAGTACTTC
once	TRBJ2-7	TRBV13	-	CASSSPPAYEQYF	TGTGCCAGCAGCTCCCCCCCGGCCTACGAGCAGTACTTC
-	TRBJ1-1	TRBV6-1	-	CASSEAPVDTEAFF	TGTGCCAGCAGTGAAGCGCCGGTTGACACTGAAGCTTTCTTT
few	TRBJ1-1	TRBV4-1	TRBD1	CASRHRGLGTEAFF	TGCGCCAGCAGACACAGGGGGCTTGGCACTGAAGCTTTCTTT
-	TRBJ1-2	TRBV19	-	CASSQGDYGYTF	TGTGCCAGTAGTCAGGGCGACTATGGCTACACCTTC
-	TRBJ1-5	TRBV19	TRBD1	CASSIRGRGNQPQHF	TGTGCCAGTAGTATAAGGGGGCGTGGCAATCAGCCCCAGCATTTT
-	TRBJ2-7	TRBV2	-	CASTLRETTRSGSYEQYF	TGTGCCAGCACCCTTCGAGAGACTACCCGTTCAGGCTCCTACGAGCAGTACTTC
-	TRBJ2-7	TRBV5-1	TRBD2	CASSQPGLASEQYF	TGCGCCAGCAGCCAACCGGGACTAGCGTCCGAGCAGTACTTC
-	TRBJ2-5	TRBV27	-	CASSLSLREETQYF	TGTGCCAGCAGTCTTTCTCTTAGAGAAGAGACCCAGTACTTC
-	TRBJ2-6	TRBV14	-	CASSQVAGSSGANVLTF	TGTGCCAGCAGCCAAGTCGCAGGTAGCTCTGGGGCCAACGTCCTGACTTTC
-	TRBJ2-1	TRBV6-1	TRBD2	CATTPGDYYYNEQFF	TGTGCCACCACCCCGGGGGACTACTACTACAATGAGCAGTTCTTC